This T cell receptor beta chain was captured by sequencing in a study of blood T cell repertoires in COVID-19. Background on the study: Donors in the United States, Italy and Spain gave samples during acute or convalescent COVID-19. PBMCs, B-cell-depleted T cells, or T cells provided the cDNA or gDNA that made up the material.

Seattle enrolled patients during active infection and tracked them longitudinally. The CDR3 runs to 14 residues. CDR1 SGHRS and CDR2 YFSETQ come from the germline V gene. Trimming took 4 bases from V and 1 from J, leaving 11 bases between them. Authors' analysis steps: How many nucleated cells were present was estimated from reference gene primer amplification. Produced via immunoSEQ multiplex PCR; TCRdb's table is partial and in-frame only. For V, J and clone size, that table is used; D and trimming come from the DNA. The sample shows under 300,000 clones, 90% of them seen only once. Material for sequencing was peripheral blood. This TCR derives from a woman aged 55-70 years with COVID-19, enrolled during active disease. The chain recombines TRBV5-1 with TRBJ2-5, with a tentative D call TRBD1 (6 bases). This chain's CDR3 is CASSQGSGQETQYF. The CDR3, as DNA: TGCGCCAGCAGCCAGGGGTCGGGCCAAGAGACCCAGTACTTC.